One and the same sample provided the 26 T cell receptor beta chains below, sequenced in a study of CD8 T cells in Susac syndrome. RNA amounts of about 0.5 to 1 ug underwent reverse transcription with random hexamers. TCRdb used MiXCR to reprocess the immunoSEQ multiplex PCR reads, holding one entry per CDR3 protein. The repertoire holds about 83,000 distinct CDR3 sequences, with 90% to 97% as singletons. Sequencing input: CD8+ T cells from PBMCs. Receptors were obtained from a human donor with Susac syndrome.

The chain combines TRBV20-1 with TRBJ2-7; D might be TRBD1 (6 bases). The CDR3 runs 14 residues. Looked up from germline, CDR1 is DFQATT and CDR2 is SNEGSKA (reference sequence). Deletions cut 3 bases from V and 3 bases from J, with 15 bases between. This CDR3 is CSARDRDMYYEQYF. CDR3 nucleotides: TGCAGTGCTAGGGACCGGGACATGTACTACGAGCAGTACTTC.

V is TRBV5-4 and J is TRBJ2-1; D unclear. CDR3 length: 14 amino acids. Germline CDR1 SGHNT, CDR2 YYREEE (reference sequence). The V and J ends lost 1 base and 8 bases respectively, with 13 bases between them. The CDR3 reads CASSLYPASDEQFF. CDR3 in DNA: TGTGCCAGCAGCTTGTATCCAGCGAGCGATGAGCAGTTCTTC. Full variable domain (missing parts from reference TRBV5-4 and TRBJ2-1): ETGVTQSPTHLIKTRGQQVTLRCSSQSGHNTVSWYQQALGQGPQFIFQYYREEENGRGNFPPRFSGLQFPNYSSELNVNALELDDSALYLCASSLYPASDEQFFGPGTRLTVL.

This clonotype was seen once. The V and J genes are TRBV14 and TRBJ1-5; D not resolved. The CDR3 consists of 15 residues. Trimming removed 0 bases from V and 4 bases from J, with 10 bases in between. Germline CDR1 and CDR2: SGHDN and FVKESK. The CDR3 spells CASSQEEDPNQPQHF. Here the CDR3 DNA reads TGTGCCAGCAGCCAAGAAGAGGACCCTAATCAGCCCCAGCATTTT. Full variable domain (rest looked up from reference TRBV14 and TRBJ1-5): EAGVTQFPSHSVIEKGQTVTLRCDPISGHDNLYWYRRVMGKEIKFLLHFVKESKQDESGMPNNRFLAERTGGTYSTLKVQPAELEDSGVYFCASSQEEDPNQPQHFGDGTRLSIL.

This chain links TRBV23-1 with TRBJ2-7; D not resolved. TRBV23-1 is an ORF, and what it does is uncertain. Trimming stripped 7 bases from V and 5 bases from J, with 15 bases between. CDR3 size: 13 residues. CDR3 nucleotides: TGCGCCAGCATCCTCCAATCCGGCGACGAGCAGTACGTC. It is translated as CASILQSGDEQYV.

This chain uses TRBV4-1 with TRBJ1-6, with no clear D. Trimming stripped 4 bases from V and 4 bases from J, with 17 bases between. The CDR3 has 17 amino acids. Germline V gene lookup returns CDR1 MGHRA and CDR2 YSYEKL. CDR3 in DNA: TGCGCCAGCAGCCGATTGCCGTTCGGACCGTATAATTCACCCCTCCACTTT. It specifies CASSRLPFGPYNSPLHF.

The J gene is TRBJ1-1, the V gene TRBV29-1; D remains ambiguous. Per germline, CDR1 SQVTM and CDR2 ANQGSEA. V dropped 7 bases and J dropped 3 bases, with 15 bases sitting between them. The CDR3 is 13 amino acids. CDR3 in amino acids: CSAVSGAYTEAFF. The CDR3 DNA sequence: TGCAGCGCCGTCTCGGGAGCATACACTGAAGCTTTCTTT.

This rearrangement joins TRBV2 to TRBJ2-1; TRBD1 might be the D (5 bases). The CDR3 is 18 residues long. Between the trimmed V and J ends, which lost 6 bases and 6 bases, there was a span of 27 bases. Germline CDR1 reads SNHLY; CDR2 reads FYNNEI. The CDR3 is CASSAIPSDTMPSNEQFF. The CDR3 nucleotides are TGTGCCAGCAGCGCCATTCCGTCGGACACAATGCCGAGCAATGAGCAGTTCTTC.

The sample holds one count of this clonotype. The CDR3 DNA follows: TGTGCCAGCAGTGAAGATGGGACTAGCGGGGGAAGCATTCAGTACTTC. Its translation: CASSEDGTSGGSIQYF. This chain connects TRBV6-1 to TRBJ2-4, with 14 bases lining up with TRBD2. V gave up 1 base and J gave up 9 bases; unmatched junction bases: 5. The CDR3 loop spans 16 amino acids. CDR1 is MNHNS and CDR2 is SASEGT in the germline V gene.

The genes are TRBV5-1 and TRBJ2-5, with D hard to call. V was shortened by 4 bases and J by 0 bases, with 10 bases between the two germline ends. CDR3 length: 14 amino acids. Germline CDR1 SGHRS, CDR2 YFSETQ. This CDR3 reads CASSGMRNQETQYF. The CDR3 region has the DNA TGCGCCAGCAGCGGTATGCGGAACCAAGAGACCCAGTACTTC.

The chain carries TRBV29-1 and TRBJ2-6, with a possible D match to TRBD2 (7 bases). Deletions cut 7 bases from V and 2 bases from J, with 12 bases between. Germline V gene data show CDR1 as SQVTM and CDR2 as ANQGSEA. CDR3 length: 14 amino acids. The DNA of the CDR3 is TGCAGCGCCCGGGGGGCCGCTGGGGCCAACGTCCTGACTTTC. This codes for CSARGAAGANVLTF. Full variable domain (missing parts from reference TRBV29-1 and TRBJ2-6): SAVISQKPSRDICQRGTSLTIQCQVDSQVTMMFWYRQQPGQSLTLIATANQGSEATYESGFVIDKFPISRPNLTFSTLTVSNMSPEDSSIYLCSARGAAGANVLTFGAGSRLTVL.

This chain links TRBV5-4 with TRBJ1-3; D is possibly TRBD1 (6 bases). This CDR3 is built from 14 residues. V was clipped by 1 base and J by 3 bases, with 8 bases between them. CDR1 and CDR2 (germline): SGHNT, YYREEE (reference sequence). This CDR3 reads CASSLWGLGNTIYF. CDR3 bases: TGTGCCAGCAGCTTGTGGGGGCTTGGAAACACCATATATTTT.

The chain joins TRBV2 to TRBJ2-2; D gene unclear. Germline V gives CDR1 SNHLY, CDR2 FYNNEI. The CDR3 runs 14 residues. V lost 5 bases to trimming and J lost 4 bases, with 11 bases between them. The DNA of the CDR3 is TGTGCCAGCAGTACCCCCCGAGGCACCGGGGAGCTGTTTTTT. Translation gives CASSTPRGTGELFF.

The chain couples TRBV20-1 to TRBJ2-1; maybe TRBD2 (5 bases). From germline, CDR1 is DFQATT and CDR2 SNEGSKA (reference sequence). This CDR3 comprises 15 residues. Trimming removed 2 bases at V and 4 bases at J, with 15 bases between. The CDR3 DNA follows: TGCAGTGCTAGATCCGGGGTAGCGCTTTACAATGAGCAGTTCTTC. This codes for CSARSGVALYNEQFF.

CDR3 loop: CASSVQGIDYNEQFF. Written as DNA, the CDR3 is TGTGCCAGCAGCGTCCAGGGTATCGACTACAATGAGCAGTTCTTC. The rearrangement links TRBV6-2 or TRBV6-3 to TRBJ2-1; perhaps TRBD1 as D (5 bases). Trimming removed 6 bases from V and 3 bases from J, with 15 bases in between. The germline gives CDR1 MNHEY, CDR2 SVGEGT. The CDR3 runs 15 residues.

The chain joins TRBV11-2 to TRBJ2-7; 7 bases map to TRBD1. V lost 10 bases, J lost 3 bases, and 6 bases stayed unmatched. The CDR3 totals 12 residues. Germline V CDR1 and CDR2: SGHAT, FQNNGV. This CDR3 is CAIEGDSYEQYV. For the CDR3, the DNA is TGTGCCATAGAGGGGGACAGCTACGAGCAGTACGTC.

The J gene is TRBJ2-1, the V gene TRBV4-3; 12 nucleotides line up with TRBD2. The V and J ends lost 0 bases and 5 bases, in that order; junction bases with no gene match: 8. CDR1 and CDR2 (germline): LGHNA, YSLEER. The CDR3 spans 18 residues. CDR3 nucleotides: TGCGCCAGCAGCCAAGATGCTGGGACTAGCGGGCCGGACAATGAGCAGTTCTTC. It encodes CASSQDAGTSGPDNEQFF.

The chain uses TRBV29-1 and TRBJ2-1; D not certain. V lost 2 bases and J lost 2, with 7 bases in between. The CDR3 consists of 13 residues. The V gene's germline CDR1 is SQVTM and CDR2 ANQGSEA. CDR3: CSVELATYNEQFF. The CDR3 DNA reads as TGCAGCGTTGAATTAGCTACCTACAATGAGCAGTTCTTC.

The chain has TRBV28 and TRBJ1-1; D gene unclear. Trimming removed 3 bases at V and 1 base at J, with 3 bases between. The CDR3 is 12 amino acids. Germline CDR1 and CDR2: MDHEN and SYDVKM. This CDR3 reads CASSFPNTEAFF. In DNA, the CDR3 is TGTGCCAGCAGTTTCCCGAACACTGAAGCTTTCTTT.

This chain connects TRBV20-1 to TRBJ1-5, with D perhaps matching TRBD1 (5 bases). V was pared by 1 base and J by 0 bases, with 10 bases between. The CDR3 covers 15 residues. Per the germline V gene, CDR1 is DFQATT and CDR2 is SNEGSKA (reference sequence). Here the CDR3 DNA reads TGCAGTGCTAGAGTAGAGGGGAATAGCAATCAGCCCCAGCATTTT. It yields the protein CSARVEGNSNQPQHF.

This rearrangement joins TRBV11-2 to TRBJ2-6, with 9 bases identical to TRBD2. Germline-derived CDR1 and CDR2 are SGHAT and FQNNGV. J lost 0 bases, V lost 5 bases, and 14 bases had no gene match. CDR3 length equals 20 residues. CDR3 sequence (DNA): TGTGCCAGCAGCGCGGGGGGGACAGCCAAAACAAACTCTGGGGCCAACGTCCTGACTTTC. This encodes CASSAGGTAKTNSGANVLTF.

The rearrangement uses TRBV7-8 and TRBJ2-7; possibly TRBD2 for D (6 bases). Germline CDR1 SGHVS, CDR2 FQNEAQ. CDR3 length: 15 amino acids. Trimming cost V 4 bases and J 3 bases, with 16 bases left between them. The CDR3 spells CASSSYDKGGYEQYV. The CDR3 DNA is TGTGCCAGCAGCTCGTACGACAAGGGAGGCTACGAGCAGTACGTC.

The genes are TRBV7-2 and TRBJ1-5; no clear D gene. Germline-derived CDR1 and CDR2 are SGHTA and FQGNSA. The CDR3 extends over 16 amino acids. The V and J ends lost 8 bases and 0 bases respectively, with 17 bases between them. The CDR3 DNA follows: TGTGCCAGCCAGGCCGACGGCCCTTATAGCAATCAGCCCCAGCATTTT. Protein product: CASQADGPYSNQPQHF.

The chain links TRBV9 to TRBJ2-7; possibly TRBD2 for D (7 bases). The germline V gene encodes CDR1 SGDLS and CDR2 YYNGEE. The CDR3 has 15 amino acids. V lost 0 bases and J 0 bases, leaving 10 bases between the germline ends. For the CDR3, the DNA is TGTGCCAGCAGCGTAGAGGGGGGGAGCTCCTACGAGCAGTACTTC. Translation gives CASSVEGGSSYEQYF.

The chain carries TRBV20-1 and TRBJ2-7, with unresolved D. Germline CDR1 is DFQATT and CDR2 is SNEGSKA (reference sequence). The CDR3 runs 13 residues. Trimming took off 0 bases at V and 5 bases at J, with 11 bases between the two ends. CDR3: CSARDPVVNEQYF. CDR3 DNA sequence: TGCAGTGCTAGAGACCCGGTTGTCAACGAGCAGTACTTC.

The chain links TRBV5-6 to TRBJ2-1; 14 bases agree with TRBD2. The CDR3 runs to 18 residues. V shed 4 bases, J shed 3 bases, and the junction held 9 bases outside the gene matches. The V gene's germline CDR1 is SGHDT and CDR2 YYEEEE. CDR3 loop: CASSGTGLAGVSYNEQFF. The CDR3 DNA reads TGTGCCAGCAGCGGGACGGGACTAGCGGGAGTCAGCTACAATGAGCAGTTCTTC.

The chain joins TRBV27 to TRBJ2-1; D is ambiguous. Trimming stripped 3 bases from V and 2 bases from J, with 5 bases between. The V gene's germline CDR1 is MNHEY and CDR2 SMNVEV (reference sequence). There are 13 residues in the CDR3. CDR3 DNA sequence: TGTGCCAGCAGTTTGAGTGCCTACAATGAGCAGTTCTTC. Translating gives CASSLSAYNEQFF.